Shown below are 25 T cell receptor beta chains from a single sample sequenced in a study of cytomegalovirus exposure and HLA in healthy donors. The PCR had 60 Vbeta and 13 Jbeta primers. The protocol was immunoSEQ multiplex PCR, while the TCRdb copy is restricted to in-frame clones and leaves out a portion. The sample carries about 130,000 clones, 70% to 80% recorded once. The sample consisted of PBMCs. Receptor source: a man aged 30-40 years in good health and CMV-seronegative.

This clone was found a few times. The chain recombines TRBV4-2 with TRBJ2-7, with TRBD1 identical over 7 bases. Losses at the gene ends were 2 bases for V and 5 bases for J; bases not matched to a gene: 6. CDR1 LGHNA and CDR2 YNFKEQ come from the germline V gene. The CDR3 extends over 14 amino acids. The CDR3 sequence is CASSQSTGYDEQYF. CDR3 sequence (DNA): TGTGCCAGCAGCCAATCGACAGGGTATGACGAGCAGTACTTC.

V gene TRBV10-3 combines with J gene TRBJ2-3; 9 bases are shared with TRBD1. Germline V gene data show CDR1 as ENHRY and CDR2 as SYGVKD. Unmatched junction bases numbered 5, after V lost 6 bases and J lost 1 base. The CDR3 covers 15 residues. The CDR3 protein is CAISEGQGGTDTQYF. The CDR3 DNA reads as TGTGCCATCAGCGAGGGACAGGGAGGCACAGATACGCAGTATTTT.

The chain has TRBV5-1 and TRBJ1-5, with TRBD1 matching 9 bases. V shed 2 bases and J 4 bases; nucleotides not matched to a gene: 7. The germline V gene encodes CDR1 SGHRS and CDR2 YFSETQ. The CDR3 totals 16 residues. The CDR3: CASSLTGTGSNQPQHF. CDR3 DNA: TGCGCCAGCAGCTTAACCGGGACAGGGTCTAATCAGCCCCAGCATTTT.

This clone was counted only a few times. The chain recombines TRBV2 with TRBJ2-7; D is uncertain. Looked up from germline, CDR1 is SNHLY and CDR2 is FYNNEI. V lost 6 bases and J lost 3, with 12 bases in between. The length of the CDR3 is 13 residues. The CDR3 protein is CASRTYQLYEQYF. The CDR3 nucleotides are TGTGCCAGCAGGACATACCAACTCTACGAGCAGTACTTC.

The rearrangement uses TRBV10-3 and TRBJ2-3, with a tentative D call TRBD2 (6 bases). Trimming shortened V by 6 bases and J by 0 bases, and 10 bases separated the two germline ends. The germline V gene encodes CDR1 ENHRY and CDR2 SYGVKD. The CDR3 spans 14 residues. The CDR3 DNA is TGTGCCATCAGGGTGGGAGGTAGCACAGATACGCAGTATTTT. Protein: CAIRVGGSTDTQYF.

This sequence joins TRBV28 and TRBJ1-6; D not resolved. Germline V gene sequence: CDR1 MDHEN, CDR2 SYDVKM. This CDR3 has 17 residues. V lost 6 bases to trimming and J lost 0 bases, with 15 bases between them. CDR3 region: CASRPLDFGSYNSPLHF. In DNA form, the CDR3 reads TGTGCCAGCAGGCCCCTAGACTTCGGCTCCTATAATTCACCCCTCCACTTT.

The chain recombines TRBV18 with TRBJ1-2; 9 positions match TRBD1. The CDR3 runs to 14 residues. Germline trimming cut 5 bases from V and 8 bases from J; bases unmatched to any gene: 9. Germline V CDR1 and CDR2: KGHSH, LQKENI. CDR3 sequence (DNA): TGTGCCAGCTCAGACACAGGGGGCGCGCAGGGCTACACCTTC. Encoded protein: CASSDTGGAQGYTF.

The genes are TRBV14 and TRBJ2-1; 11 nucleotides match TRBD2. This CDR3 is built from 13 residues. Losses at the gene ends were 5 bases for V and 10 bases for J; bases not matched to a gene: 4. Germline V CDR1 and CDR2: SGHDN, FVKESK. In DNA form, the CDR3 reads TGTGCCAGCAGCACTAGCGGGAGAGGGGAGCAGTTCTTC. It codes for CASSTSGRGEQFF.

As regards this clone: The same CDR3 is also encoded by other DNA sequences in this sample. The chain has TRBV9 and TRBJ2-1; D is possibly TRBD2 (5 bases). The CDR3 covers 15 residues. Trimming shortened V by 2 bases and J by 4 bases, and 13 bases separated the two germline ends. Germline CDR1 and CDR2: SGDLS and YYNGEE. Here the CDR3 DNA reads TGTGCCAGCAGCGTTTTGGCTAGCAGTTACAATGAGCAGTTCTTC. Translation gives CASSVLASSYNEQFF.

The chain recombines TRBV21-1 with TRBJ1-4; the table assigns TRBD1, which was not confirmed against the DNA. TRBV21-1 is a documented pseudogene. The CDR3 runs to 17 residues. The CDR3 DNA follows: TGTGCCAGCAGCATTAACTTTCAGGGGTGCACTAATGAAAAACTGTTTTTT. It codes for CASSINFQGCTNEKLFF.

The chain couples TRBV27 to TRBJ1-2; TRBD1 matches 8 bases. J lost 7 bases, V lost 1 base, and 8 bases had no gene match. The CDR3 totals 15 residues. CDR1 MNHEY and CDR2 SMNVEV come from the germline V gene (reference sequence). As DNA, the CDR3 is TGTGCCAGCAGTTTATATGACAGGGGTTACGCTGGCTACACCTTC. Protein sequence: CASSLYDRGYAGYTF.

This clone was observed a few times. The rearrangement links TRBV4-1 to TRBJ2-5, with a possible D match to TRBD1 (5 bases). The CDR3 spans 14 residues. Trimming removed 3 bases from V and 5 bases from J, with 13 bases in between. Germline CDR1 and CDR2: MGHRA and YSYEKL. For the CDR3, the DNA is TGCGCCAGCAGCCAGCCCAGGGAACGGGAGACCCAGTACTTC. Amino acids: CASSQPRERETQYF.

This chain joins TRBV7-2 and TRBJ1-2; the match to TRBD1 covers 7 bases. V was clipped by 2 bases and J by 6 bases; unmatched bases: 9. CDR1 and CDR2 from the germline V gene are SGHTA and FQGNSA. The CDR3 covers 15 residues. This CDR3 reads CASSLIYGTVHGYTF. CDR3 coding DNA: TGTGCCAGCAGCTTAATCTACGGGACAGTACATGGCTACACCTTC.

The J gene is TRBJ1-2, the V gene TRBV28; D not resolved. Germline lookup yields CDR1 MDHEN and CDR2 SYDVKM. V shed 4 bases and J shed 7 bases, with 22 bases lying between them. This CDR3 is built from 16 residues. This CDR3 is CASSSDWTGNKAGYTF. The CDR3, as DNA: TGTGCCAGCAGTTCCGATTGGACGGGGAACAAGGCTGGCTACACCTTC.

The chain recombines TRBV18 with TRBJ2-1; no clear D. The CDR3 has 13 residues. V was cut by 2 bases and J by 9 bases, with 11 bases left in between. Germline lookup yields CDR1 KGHSH and CDR2 LQKENI. The CDR3 loop is CASSPNPAGEQFF. In DNA, the CDR3 is TGTGCCAGCTCACCAAATCCTGCAGGTGAGCAGTTCTTC.

This clone was seen just once. This chain links TRBV4-1 with TRBJ1-4; tentative D call: TRBD1 (5 bases). Deletions cut 1 base from V and 8 bases from J, with 11 bases between. This CDR3 is 14 amino acids long. Per the germline V gene, CDR1 is MGHRA and CDR2 is YSYEKL. CDR3 protein: CASSQGQGVEKLFF. The DNA of the CDR3 is TGCGCCAGCAGCCAAGGCCAGGGTGTCGAAAAACTGTTTTTT.

The J gene is TRBJ2-5, the V gene TRBV7-9; tentative D call: TRBD2 (5 bases). Germline values: CDR1 SEHNR, CDR2 FQNEAQ (reference sequence). This CDR3 spans 14 amino acids. V gave up 5 bases and J gave up 4 bases, with 14 bases separating them. This CDR3 is CASSPSGVPETQYF. CDR3 DNA sequence: TGTGCCAGCAGCCCATCCGGGGTCCCAGAGACCCAGTACTTC. Combining the CDR3 with reference TRBV7-9 and TRBJ2-5 gives the whole variable domain DTGVSQNPRHKITKRGQNVTFRCDPISEHNRLYWYRQTLGQGPEFLTYFQNEAQLEKSRLLSDRFSAERPKGSFSTLEIQRTEQGDSAMYLCASSPSGVPETQYFGPGTRLLVL.

V gene TRBV7-9 combines with J gene TRBJ1-5, with 8 nucleotides matching TRBD1. With V trimmed by 4 bases and J by 5 bases, 7 bases remained unmatched. This CDR3 region has 15 residues. From germline, CDR1 is SEHNR and CDR2 FQNEAQ (reference sequence). Written as DNA, the CDR3 is TGTGCCAGCAGCTCAGGGGGCTGGGAAGATCAGCCCCAGCATTTT. Amino acid sequence: CASSSGGWEDQPQHF.

This clone showed up just once. The chain uses TRBV6-5 and TRBJ2-3, with D possibly matching TRBD2 (5 bases). The CDR3 length is 16 residues. V gave up 4 bases and J gave up 2 bases, with 16 bases separating them. The V gene's germline CDR1 is MNHEY and CDR2 SVGAGI. CDR3 bases: TGTGCCAGCAGTTTGACGGGGTTGGTTTACACAGATACGCAGTATTTT. It encodes CASSLTGLVYTDTQYF.

The chain couples TRBV21-1 to TRBJ1-5; TRBD1, the table's D call, was not compared with the DNA. TRBV21-1 constitutes a pseudogene. This CDR3 contains 19 residues. CDR3 in DNA: TGTGCCAGCAGCAAAGGTCAGGACCCGGGACAGGGGATTAATCAGCCCCAGCATTTT. Its protein is CASSKGQDPGQGINQPQHF.

The chain joins TRBV10-1 to TRBJ1-1; D gene uncertain. Trimming cost V 8 bases and J 1 base, with 8 bases left between them. The CDR3 loop spans 12 amino acids. Germline assignment: CDR1 WNHNN and CDR2 SYGVQD (reference sequence). This CDR3 reads CASCPENTEAFF. CDR3 nucleotides: TGCGCCAGCTGCCCAGAGAACACTGAAGCTTTCTTT.

J is TRBJ1-1 and V is TRBV28; TRBD1 agrees at 8 bases. The junction had 10 bases not matched to a gene; V was cut back by 3 bases and J by 7 bases. The length of the CDR3 is 15 residues. Germline V CDR1 and CDR2: MDHEN, SYDVKM. CDR3: CASSFLGQGFFEAFF. The CDR3 DNA reads TGTGCCAGCAGTTTTTTAGGACAGGGCTTTTTTGAAGCTTTCTTT.

The chain carries TRBV19 and TRBJ1-1; unclear D gene. Trimming cost V 6 bases and J 7 bases, with 15 bases left between them. Germline-derived CDR1 and CDR2 are LNHDA and SQIVND (reference sequence). The CDR3 totals 13 residues. DNA of the CDR3: TGTGCCAGTAGCCATCCGTACCGGGGTGAAGCTTTCTTT. Translation gives CASSHPYRGEAFF.

The gene calls are TRBV7-6 and TRBJ2-1; 9 nucleotides agree with TRBD2. The CDR3 extends over 16 amino acids. Germline CDR1 is SGHVS and CDR2 is FNYEAQ. The V gene end was trimmed by 1 base and the J gene end by 4 bases; junction bases not matched to a gene: 5. The CDR3 coding sequence is TGTGCCAGCAGCTTAGGGGAAGCGGGGGGTTACAATGAGCAGTTCTTC. Translation: CASSLGEAGGYNEQFF.

This clone was observed a single time. The rearrangement links TRBV7-2 to TRBJ2-3; 8 nucleotides line up with TRBD2. This CDR3 spans 16 amino acids. The germline V gene encodes CDR1 SGHTA and CDR2 FQGNSA. V was pared by 2 bases and J by 3 bases, with 7 bases of the junction left unmatched. CDR3 sequence: CASSLNGRAPTDTQYF. As DNA, the CDR3 is TGTGCCAGCAGCTTAAACGGGAGGGCCCCAACAGATACGCAGTATTTT.